The clone carrying this TCR beta chain was recorded a few times. V was cut by 1 base and J by 4 bases, with 10 bases left in between. The CDR3 is 15 residues long. CDR1 LNHDA and CDR2 SQIVND come from the germline V gene (reference sequence). Assay: immunoSEQ multiplex PCR; the TCRdb copy retains only in-frame clones and omits some. The table includes 650,000 to 800,000 clones, 92% detected once. The naive CD8 subset, CD45RO-negative cells positively selected for CCR7, excluded terminally differentiated effector memory CD45RA+ cells. The record originates from a study of shared clonotypes between healthy human individuals.

The sequence came from a man younger than 40 in good health. V gene TRBV19 combines with J gene TRBJ2-2; D is possibly TRBD1 or TRBD2 (5 bases each). The sequencing sample was made of naive CD8+ T cells sorted from blood. The CDR3 here is CASSIVLGTTGELFF. The CDR3 DNA reads TGTGCCAGTAGTATAGTTCTGGGGACCACCGGGGAGCTGTTTTTT.